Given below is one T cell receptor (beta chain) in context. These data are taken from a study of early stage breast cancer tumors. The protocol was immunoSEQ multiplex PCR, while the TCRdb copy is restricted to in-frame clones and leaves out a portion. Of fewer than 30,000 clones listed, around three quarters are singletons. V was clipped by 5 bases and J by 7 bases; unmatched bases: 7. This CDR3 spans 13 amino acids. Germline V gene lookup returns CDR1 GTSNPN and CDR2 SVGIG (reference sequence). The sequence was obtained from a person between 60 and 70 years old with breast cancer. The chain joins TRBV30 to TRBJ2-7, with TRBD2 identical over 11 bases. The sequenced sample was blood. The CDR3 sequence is CAWATSGSVEQYF. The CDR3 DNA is TGTGCCTGGGCTACTAGCGGGAGTGTAGAGCAGTACTTC.